Following are 21 T cell receptor beta chains from one sample sequenced in a study of control samples from healthy donors and cancer patients. Assay: immunoSEQ multiplex PCR; the TCRdb copy retains only in-frame clones and omits some. The sample lists about 73,000 clones; roughly 87% were seen once. The sample was blood. The receptors here all came from a woman between 45 and 65 years old in good health.

V gene TRBV5-1 combines with J gene TRBJ2-1; D perhaps matches TRBD2 (5 bases). V shed 4 bases and J shed 5 bases, with 10 bases lying between them. In germline, CDR1 is SGHRS, CDR2 YFSETQ. This CDR3 has 13 amino acids. The DNA for the CDR3 is TGCGCCAGCAGCGGGAGCAATGACAATGAGCAGTTCTTC. This sequence encodes CASSGSNDNEQFF.

V and J are TRBV6-5 and TRBJ2-3; TRBD1 matches 8 bases. Germline V CDR1 and CDR2: MNHEY, SVGAGI. The CDR3 extends over 13 amino acids. V shed 2 bases and J 12 bases; nucleotides not matched to a gene: 7. CDR3 sequence: CASSYEDRGFQYF. CDR3 coding DNA: TGTGCCAGCAGTTACGAAGACAGGGGATTTCAGTATTTT.

The rearrangement joins TRBV6-1 to TRBJ2-3, with a possible D match to TRBD2 (5 bases). The V gene's germline CDR1 is MNHNS and CDR2 SASEGT. The ends were cut back, 2 bases at V and 0 bases at J, with 18 bases in the middle. The CDR3 extends over 18 amino acids. The CDR3 DNA reads as TGTGCCAGCAGTGAAACCGACTACGGCAGCCACAGCACAGATACGCAGTATTTT. It translates to CASSETDYGSHSTDTQYF.

The genes are TRBV6-2 or TRBV6-3 and TRBJ1-4, with no clear D. V was pared by 2 bases and J by 7 bases, with 11 bases between. Germline lookup yields CDR1 MNHEY and CDR2 SVGEGT. CDR3 length: 14 amino acids. The CDR3 here is CASSYGFSGEKLFF. In DNA form, the CDR3 reads TGTGCCAGCAGTTACGGCTTTTCCGGTGAAAAACTGTTTTTT.

The chain employs TRBV6-5 and TRBJ2-1, with D maybe TRBD2 (5 bases). With 6 bases removed from V and 7 bases from J, the gap between germline ends came to 16 bases. CDR3 size: 14 residues. CDR1 and CDR2 (germline): MNHEY, SVGAGI. The CDR3: CASSHTTGWNEQFF. The CDR3 nucleotides are TGTGCCAGCAGCCATACAACGGGGTGGAATGAGCAGTTCTTC.

In DNA, the CDR3 is TGTGCCAGCAGTTACTCGGCAGGCCTGCCGTATTCACCCCTCCACTTT. This sequence encodes CASSYSAGLPYSPLHF. The chain uses TRBV6-5 and TRBJ1-6, with D uncertain. This CDR3 spans 16 amino acids. Deletions cut 0 bases from V and 8 bases from J, with 14 bases between. CDR1 is MNHEY and CDR2 is SVGAGI in the germline V gene.

V and J are TRBV4-1 and TRBJ1-1; tentatively, D is TRBD1 (6 bases). Trimming removed 3 bases from V and 1 base from J, with 15 bases in between. The CDR3 consists of 16 residues. Germline CDR1 and CDR2: MGHRA and YSYEKL. CDR3: CASSQGASIANTEAFF. In nucleotides, the CDR3 is TGCGCCAGCAGCCAGGGGGCTAGTATAGCGAACACTGAAGCTTTCTTT.

This chain connects TRBV6-6 to TRBJ2-7, with 9 bases that match TRBD2. J gave up 5 bases and V 5 bases, and 4 bases lay outside the gene matches. Germline loops: CDR1 MNHNY, CDR2 SVGAGI (reference sequence). The CDR3 is 13 residues long. The CDR3 is CASSIAGAHEQYF. CDR3 in DNA: TGTGCCAGCAGTATAGCGGGGGCGCACGAGCAGTACTTC.

This clone appeared once. The chain has TRBV20-1 and TRBJ1-1; possible D gene TRBD1, 5 bases. Germline values: CDR1 DFQATT, CDR2 SNEGSKA (reference sequence). The CDR3 is made up of 11 amino acids. The ends were cut back, 5 bases at V and 12 bases at J, with 16 bases in the middle. The DNA for the CDR3 is TGCAGTGCTGTTCAAGGGGATTTAACTTTCTTT. Its protein is CSAVQGDLTFF.

This chain links TRBV2 with TRBJ2-5, with 10 bases identical to TRBD1. The CDR3 totals 14 residues. V was clipped by 7 bases and J by 3 bases; unmatched bases: 5. The germline V gene has CDR1 SNHLY and CDR2 FYNNEI. Written as DNA, the CDR3 is TGTGCCAGCAAGCCAGGGACAGGGGAAGAGACCCAGTACTTC. Encoded protein: CASKPGTGEETQYF.

This clone showed up just once. The V gene is TRBV20-1, the J gene TRBJ1-2; D remains unclear. V was clipped by 6 bases and J by 8 bases, with 13 bases between them. From germline, CDR1 is DFQATT and CDR2 SNEGSKA (reference sequence). This CDR3 spans 11 amino acids. The CDR3 coding sequence is TGCAGTGCCCCCGCGGTGGGGGGCTACACCTTC. Translating it yields CSAPAVGGYTF.

The CDR3 region is CATSDPDEGFMDTQYF. The CDR3 DNA reads TGTGCCACCAGTGATCCTGACGAGGGGTTTATGGATACGCAGTATTTT. The chain has TRBV24-1 and TRBJ2-3; D may correspond to TRBD1 or TRBD2 (5 bases each). Trimming cost V 3 bases and J 6 bases, with 18 bases left between them. The V gene's germline CDR1 is KGHDR and CDR2 SFDVKD. CDR3 size: 16 residues.

V and J are TRBV5-1 and TRBJ2-7; 7 bases are shared with TRBD1. Germline lookup yields CDR1 SGHRS and CDR2 YFSETQ. The ends lost 1 base at V and 2 bases at J; junction bases unmatched: 3. This CDR3 is built from 14 residues. Here the CDR3 reads CASSLWDSTYEQYF. The CDR3 DNA reads as TGCGCCAGCAGCTTGTGGGACAGCACCTACGAGCAGTACTTC.

This clone appeared a few times. The J gene is TRBJ2-7, the V gene TRBV27, with D hard to call. Trimming left V 5 bases short and J 1 base short, with 12 bases between. This CDR3 is 14 amino acids long. Germline CDR1 reads MNHEY; CDR2 reads SMNVEV (reference sequence). The CDR3 DNA reads as TGTGCCAGCAGTAAAAAGGGCGGTTCCTACGAGCAGTACTTC. Amino acid sequence: CASSKKGGSYEQYF.

The chain links TRBV9 to TRBJ1-5; 7 nucleotides match TRBD1. Germline trimming cut 0 bases from V and 7 bases from J; bases unmatched to any gene: 4. There are 14 residues in the CDR3. CDR1 is SGDLS and CDR2 is YYNGEE in the germline V gene. CDR3 in amino acids: CASSVGTGEQPQHF. The CDR3, as DNA: TGTGCCAGCAGCGTAGGAACAGGGGAACAGCCCCAGCATTTT.

This chain uses TRBV15 with TRBJ2-5; TRBD1 is a possible D gene (5 bases). Per germline, CDR1 LNHNV and CDR2 YYDKDF (reference sequence). CDR3 length: 13 amino acids. Trimming took off 2 bases at V and 5 bases at J, with 9 bases between the two ends. CDR3 nucleotide sequence: TGTGCCACCAGCAGATCGGACATGGAGACCCAGTACTTC. Encoded protein: CATSRSDMETQYF. Based on the CDR3 plus reference TRBV15 and TRBJ2-5, the full variable domain is DAMVIQNPRYQVTQFGKPVTLSCSQTLNHNVMYWYQQKSSQAPKLLFHYYDKDFNNEADTPDNFQSRRPNTSFCFLDIRSPGLGDTAMYLCATSRSDMETQYFGPGTRLLVL.

J is TRBJ1-6 and V is TRBV5-1; D not certain. The V end lost 2 bases, the J end lost 0 bases, and 6 bases lay between the germline ends. The CDR3 covers 15 residues. Germline V CDR1 and CDR2: SGHRS, YFSETQ. The CDR3 sequence is CASSFRSSYNSPLHF. The CDR3 bases are TGCGCCAGCAGCTTCAGGAGCTCCTATAATTCACCCCTCCACTTT. The variable domain in full, completed from reference TRBV5-1 and TRBJ1-6, reads KAGVTQTPRYLIKTRGQQVTLSCSPISGHRSVSWYQQTPGQGLQFLFEYFSETQRNKGNFPGRFSGRQFSNSRSEMNVSTLELGDSALYLCASSFRSSYNSPLHFGNGTRLTVT.

The chain uses TRBV19 and TRBJ2-1; TRBD2 agrees at 11 bases. Trimming removed 6 bases from V and 1 base from J; junction bases left unmatched: 11. The CDR3 is 18 residues long. Germline V gene sequence: CDR1 LNHDA, CDR2 SQIVND (reference sequence). CDR3 nucleotides: TGTGCCAGTAGGAACTTAGGACTAGCGGGTAGGTCCTACAATGAGCAGTTCTTC. It codes for CASRNLGLAGRSYNEQFF. The whole variable domain, remainder taken from reference TRBV19 and TRBJ2-1, is DGGITQSPKYLFRKEGQNVTLSCEQNLNHDAMYWYRQDPGQGLRLIYYSQIVNDFQKGDIAEGYSVSREKKESFPLTVTSAQKNPTAFYLCASRNLGLAGRSYNEQFFGPGTRLTVL.

This CDR3 reads CSVGLAGGPQETQYF. Written as DNA, the CDR3 is TGCAGCGTCGGACTAGCGGGAGGACCCCAAGAGACCCAGTACTTC. This chain links TRBV29-1 with TRBJ2-5; 14 bases line up with TRBD2. The germline gives CDR1 SQVTM, CDR2 ANQGSEA. With 6 bases clipped from V and 1 base from J, the junction kept 4 bases outside the gene matches. The CDR3 loop spans 15 amino acids.

The chain employs TRBV12-3 or TRBV12-4 and TRBJ1-2; the D gene is possibly TRBD1 (5 bases). V lost 10 bases and J 2 bases, leaving 14 bases between the germline ends. The CDR3 loop spans 13 amino acids. Written as DNA, the CDR3 is TGTGCCATATCAGACAGAACCAACTATGGCTACACCTTC. This codes for CAISDRTNYGYTF.

This rearrangement joins TRBV5-6 to TRBJ2-7; no reliable D call. V gave up 4 bases and J gave up 4 bases, with 15 bases separating them. The length of the CDR3 is 14 residues. Germline CDR1 reads SGHDT; CDR2 reads YYEEEE. The CDR3 sequence is CASSIGSGKYEQYF. CDR3 DNA sequence: TGTGCCAGCAGCATCGGATCAGGAAAGTACGAGCAGTACTTC.